This T cell receptor (beta chain) was recovered during a study of blood T cell repertoires in COVID-19. For the study at large: The study drew acute and convalescent COVID-19 samples from the United States, Italy and Spain. PBMCs, B-cell-depleted T cells, or T cells were the source of the cDNA or gDNA that made up the material.

Profiled with immunoSEQ multiplex PCR; TCRdb holds only in-frame clones, not every one. Of over 150,000 clones listed, about four fifths are singletons. V lost 5 bases, J lost 5 bases, and 8 bases stayed unmatched. Germline V gene sequence: CDR1 PRHDT, CDR2 FYEKMQ (reference sequence). CDR3 length: 17 residues. The chain couples TRBV13 to TRBJ2-1; 14 bases agree with TRBD2. The sample consisted of peripheral blood. The clonotype was recovered from a woman of 80 years or more with COVID-19, enrolled during active disease. The DNA for the CDR3 is TGTGCCAGCAGCCTAAACCAGGGACTAGCGGGAGACAATGAGCAGTTCTTC. Protein: CASSLNQGLAGDNEQFF.